The present entry profiles one TCR beta chain with its context. What it binds is not known. This sample was taken from a study of cytomegalovirus exposure and HLA in healthy donors. Study-level results: The tendency of first-cohort TCR clusters to co-occur in the 120 or so validation repertoires was the finding of a later analysis. The dataset shows that most TCR sequences were rare, while some public TCRs occurred in many donors.

The J segment lost 5 bases and the V segment lost 3 bases, leaving 10 bases of the junction unmatched. The CDR3 sequence is 16 residues long. In germline, CDR1 is LNHDA, CDR2 SQIVND (reference sequence). This table comes from immunoSEQ multiplex PCR, and its TCRdb copy is limited to in-frame clones, with some not included. Of about 160,000 clones in the sample, 88% were seen once. The J gene is TRBJ2-1, the V gene TRBV19, with 7 bases lining up with TRBD2. The TCR comes from a man aged 18 to 29 in good health and CMV-seronegative. The sample comprised PBMCs. In DNA, the CDR3 is TGTGCCAGTAGTATTTATGGGCTAGCGGCCGACAATGAGCAGTTCTTC. Encoded protein: CASSIYGLAADNEQFF.